This note documents a single TCR beta chain sequence. Its antigen is not yet known. The record has no base qualities; no much larger clone is one base away. TCRbeta CDR3 regions were amplified from genomic DNA by means of the immunoSEQ Assay, a bias-controlled multiplex PCR. The study's own analysis went as follows. The number of nucleated cells in each sample was estimated from the amplification of reference gene primers within the assay. To quantify the absolute abundance of each unique TCRbeta CDR3 rearrangement, sequence reads were collapsed and filtered. Productive Simpson clonality was computed per sample as the square root of Simpson's diversity index over productive rearrangements. TCRdb's version of the immuneACCESS table is confined to in-frame rearrangements and falls short of the full clone set. An unresolved V gene accounts for under half of the shortfall where checked; the remainder is of unknown origin. Clone size and V and J calls were adopted from that table, with D and trimming inferred from the DNA. This sample gives some 270,000 clones in total; 70% to 90% of them show up just once. The ten most abundant clones make up roughly 4% of the sample.

The record originates from a study of blood T cell repertoires in COVID-19 (dated by TCRdb to 2019 to 2021). Regarding the study in general: Samples from collaborators originated in the United States, Italy and Spain and spanned both the acute and convalescent phases of COVID-19. HLA class I and class II types, where available, came from metadata supplied by the sample provider rather than from assay-based typing. The repertoires were released in a freely available public database intended as a resource for research on the immune response to SARS-CoV-2. Subjects who had been exposed to COVID-19, were actively infected with it, or had recovered from it provided the deeply sampled blood TCRbeta repertoires that made up the dataset. The prospective study material was composed of cDNA or gDNA derived from T cells, B-cell-depleted T cells, or PBMCs. A de-identified subject ID, COVID-19 status, age in years and sex were almost always included in the sample metadata. The samples were drawn from the first 160 participants of the ongoing ImmuneRACE study and from 1,254 subjects provided by 6 global collaborators. General findings and caveats noted by the study authors: The quantity of clinical and demographic metadata differed by source and by participant and was supplied without curation.

CDR1 and CDR2, looked up from the germline V gene, are KGHSH and LQKENI. Trimming removed 7 bases from V and 3 bases from J, leaving 13 bases between the germline ends. The CDR3 runs 14 residues from the cysteine to the phenylalanine. The only DNA kept is the CDR3, 42 bases in frame from the first base. Participants in the prospective study were enrolled through a virtual design, were aged 18 to 89 years, and lived in fewer than 30 United States geographic areas. To assign participants to cohorts, the prospective study relied on clinical history that participants themselves reported in a screening survey and a study questionnaire. Recovered participants in ImmuneRACE Cohort 3 were defined by two consecutive negative NP/OP PCR tests, clearance by a healthcare professional, or resolution of symptoms. Mobile phlebotomists in the prospective study collected whole blood, serum and a nasopharyngeal or oropharyngeal swab from every participant. Participants in the prospective study had the option to provide additional blood draws and questionnaires over a roughly two-month period. Blood samples from the prospective study were shipped frozen or at room temperature prior to DNA extraction.

This receptor was obtained from a young woman who had recovered from COVID-19. This sequence uses TRBV18 and TRBJ2-1; TRBD2 might be the D gene, on 6 matching bases. Source material: PBMCs or T cells enriched from blood (not recorded which). The CDR3 protein sequence reads: CASWGEPLYNEQFF. The nucleotides read TGTGCCAGCTGGGGGGAGCCCCTCTACAATGAGCAGTTCTTC.